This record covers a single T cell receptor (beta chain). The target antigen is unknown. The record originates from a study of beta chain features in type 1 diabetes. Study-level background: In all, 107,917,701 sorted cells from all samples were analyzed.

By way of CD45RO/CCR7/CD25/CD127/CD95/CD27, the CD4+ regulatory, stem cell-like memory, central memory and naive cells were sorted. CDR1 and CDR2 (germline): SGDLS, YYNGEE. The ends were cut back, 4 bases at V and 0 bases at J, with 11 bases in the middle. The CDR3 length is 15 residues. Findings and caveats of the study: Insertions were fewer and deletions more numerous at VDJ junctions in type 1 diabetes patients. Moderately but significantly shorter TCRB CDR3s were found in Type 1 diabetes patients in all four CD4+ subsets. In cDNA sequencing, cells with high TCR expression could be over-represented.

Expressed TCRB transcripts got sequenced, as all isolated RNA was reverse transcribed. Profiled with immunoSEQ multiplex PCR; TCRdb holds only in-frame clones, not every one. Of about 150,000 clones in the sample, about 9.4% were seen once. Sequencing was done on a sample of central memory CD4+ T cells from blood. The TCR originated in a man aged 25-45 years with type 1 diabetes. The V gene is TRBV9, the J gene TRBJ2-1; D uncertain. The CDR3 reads CASSLGSGSYNEQFF. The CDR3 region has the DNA TGTGCCAGCAGCTTAGGATCAGGCTCCTACAATGAGCAGTTCTTC.